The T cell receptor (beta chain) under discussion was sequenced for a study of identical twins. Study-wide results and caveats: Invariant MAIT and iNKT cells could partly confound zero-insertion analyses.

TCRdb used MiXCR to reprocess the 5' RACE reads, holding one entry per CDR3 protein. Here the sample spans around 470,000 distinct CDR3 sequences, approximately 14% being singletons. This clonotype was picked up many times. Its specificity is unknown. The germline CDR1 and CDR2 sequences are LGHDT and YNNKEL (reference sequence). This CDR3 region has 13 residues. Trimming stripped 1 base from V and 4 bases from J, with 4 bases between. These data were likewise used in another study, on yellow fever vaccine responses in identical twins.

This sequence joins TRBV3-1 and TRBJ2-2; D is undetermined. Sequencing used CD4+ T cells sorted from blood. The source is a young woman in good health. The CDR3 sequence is CASSQGITGELFF. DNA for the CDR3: TGTGCCAGCAGCCAAGGTATCACCGGGGAGCTGTTTTTT.